This TCR beta chain was profiled in a study of blood T cell repertoires in COVID-19. Germline V gene data show CDR1 as SGDLS and CDR2 as YYNGEE. CDR3 length: 16 amino acids. Between the trimmed V and J ends, which lost 3 bases and 0 bases, there was a span of 14 bases. Clones were read by immunoSEQ multiplex PCR, and TCRdb kept only the in-frame ones, dropping some. The data contain approximately 150,000 clones, roughly 86% of them singletons. The sequencing sample was made of peripheral blood. The receptor's source is a human donor with acute or convalescent COVID-19. The donor label of this sample is uncertain. This sequence joins TRBV9 and TRBJ2-3; D may be TRBD2 (7 bases). In DNA, the CDR3 is TGTGCCAGCAGCGGGGGGCTAGCGGATAGCACAGATACGCAGTATTTT. This sequence encodes CASSGGLADSTDTQYF.